This T cell receptor beta chain was profiled in a study of sequential checkpoint blockade in melanoma. Across the whole study: Randomization was 1:1 between first-line nivolumab→ipilimumab and ipilimumab→nivolumab.

The method was immunoSEQ multiplex PCR; TCRdb's version includes in-frame clones alone and lacks a portion of them. The profile covers just under 20,000 clones, with more than 70% appearing a single time and 35% to 40% taken by the ten largest. Germline CDR1 reads LNHDA; CDR2 reads SQIVND (reference sequence). The V segment lost 6 bases and the J segment 7 bases; nucleotides outside the gene matches: 3. There are 11 residues in the CDR3. This clone is categorized as medium-sized (0.01 to 0.1%). The treatment is: randomized to nivolumab then ipilimumab (arm A) or the reverse (arm B). PBMC sorting kept live CD3+CD8+ cells without CD19 or CD56.

The V gene is TRBV19, the J gene TRBJ2-7; 7 positions agree with TRBD2. The specimen comprised CD8+ T cells sorted from blood (inferred from file names), sampled from a patient given nivolumab and ipilimumab in sequence. This clonotype originated in a human donor with melanoma. The CDR3 is CASRWGGEQYF. Here the CDR3 DNA reads TGTGCCAGTAGATGGGGAGGGGAGCAGTACTTC.